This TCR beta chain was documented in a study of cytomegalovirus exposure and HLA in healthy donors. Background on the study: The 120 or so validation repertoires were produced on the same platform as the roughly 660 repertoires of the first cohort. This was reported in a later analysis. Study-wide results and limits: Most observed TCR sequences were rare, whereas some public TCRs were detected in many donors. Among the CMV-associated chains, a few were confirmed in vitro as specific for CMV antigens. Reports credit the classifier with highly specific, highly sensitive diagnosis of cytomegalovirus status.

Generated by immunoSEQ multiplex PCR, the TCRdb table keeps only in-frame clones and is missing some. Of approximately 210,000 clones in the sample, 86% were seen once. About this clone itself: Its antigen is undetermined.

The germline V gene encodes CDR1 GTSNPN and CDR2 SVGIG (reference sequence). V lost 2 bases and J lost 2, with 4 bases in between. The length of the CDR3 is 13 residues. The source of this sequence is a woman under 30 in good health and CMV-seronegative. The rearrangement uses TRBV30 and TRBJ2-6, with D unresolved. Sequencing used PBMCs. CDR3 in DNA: TGTGCCTGGAGTCGTCCTGGGGCCAACGTCCTGACTTTC. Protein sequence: CAWSRPGANVLTF.